This T cell receptor beta chain stems from a study of blood T cell repertoires in COVID-19. The germline gives CDR1 SNHLY, CDR2 FYNNEI. CDR3 length: 15 amino acids. V lost 1 base, J lost 0 bases, and 7 bases lay in between. Authors' data handling: Amplifying reference gene primers gave estimates of nucleated cell counts. Produced via immunoSEQ multiplex PCR; TCRdb's table is partial and in-frame only. V, J and clone size derive from that table, while D and trimming were established from the DNA sequence. Of more than 300,000 clones listed, more than 75% are singletons. Enrollees, roughly 18 to 90 years old, lived in approximately 25 US areas.

V usage is TRBV2 and J usage is TRBJ1-5; the D is unclear. What was sequenced was PBMCs or T cells enriched from blood (not recorded which). The source is a man aged 25 to 40 who had recovered from COVID-19. CDR3 loop: CASSEDMNSNQPQHF. The CDR3, as DNA: TGTGCCAGCAGTGAAGACATGAATAGCAATCAGCCCCAGCATTTT.